This section outlines one TCR beta chain sequence together with its context. The data derive from a study of T cells in Graves' hyperthyroidism and ophthalmopathy. At the level of the study: It was at initial diagnosis, before any treatment, that peripheral blood was collected.

The CDR3 contains 14 residues. V was trimmed by 1 base and J by 5 bases, leaving 11 bases between them. Germline values: CDR1 SGHTA, CDR2 FQGTGA. Amplified regions were TCR beta CDR3 sequences from RNA transcripts. HTBI primers were employed in a first-round RT-PCR of the TCR CDR3. MiXCR, applied by TCRdb to the multiplex PCR reads, yields one record per CDR3 protein. This table has around 600,000 distinct CDR3 sequences, about 14% appearing once. The TCR comes from a woman between 50 and 59 years old with Graves' ophthalmopathy. The sequenced material came from blood. V gene TRBV7-3 combines with J gene TRBJ1-2; D is undetermined. CDR3 region: CASSLSATEYGYTF. DNA of the CDR3: TGTGCCAGCAGCTTAAGCGCGACTGAGTATGGCTACACCTTC.